This TCR beta chain came from a study of cytomegalovirus exposure and HLA in healthy donors. Overall study results and limits: By HLA locus, TCR association rates varied in a later analysis, with DRB1 showing the most and HLA-C the fewest.

As concerns this clone: Its target is not known.

The CDR3 sequence is 16 residues long. V shed 3 bases, J shed 1 base, and the junction held 9 bases outside the gene matches. Germline V gene sequence: CDR1 SGHRS, CDR2 YFSETQ. Each donor was nominally healthy when sampled (though unrecorded immune exposures were likely). It was with 60 Vbeta and 13 Jbeta primers that the PCR ran. Libraries were prepared by immunoSEQ multiplex PCR; TCRdb keeps only in-frame clonotypes and omits some of them. The sample has about 200,000 clones, 70% to 85% seen once; the top ten hold roughly 0.22%. Sequencing was done on a sample of PBMCs. The receptor's source is a girl aged 2 to 10 in good health and CMV-seronegative. The rearrangement joins TRBV5-1 to TRBJ2-7, with 8 bases aligning to TRBD1. Written as DNA, the CDR3 is TGCGCCAGCAGCTCCCTCGGACAGGGCCTATCCTACGAGCAGTACTTC. Amino acids: CASSSLGQGLSYEQYF.